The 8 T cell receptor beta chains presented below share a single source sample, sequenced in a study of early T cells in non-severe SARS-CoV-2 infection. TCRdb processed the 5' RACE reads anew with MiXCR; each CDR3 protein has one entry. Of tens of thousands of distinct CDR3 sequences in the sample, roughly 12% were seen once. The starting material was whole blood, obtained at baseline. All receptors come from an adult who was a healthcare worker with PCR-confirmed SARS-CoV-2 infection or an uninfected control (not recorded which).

CDR3 in amino acids: CSAPTGAGYTF. The CDR3 nucleotides read TGCAGCGCTCCGACAGGGGCCGGCTACACCTTC. J is TRBJ1-2 and V is TRBV29-1, with 8 positions matching TRBD1. Trimming removed 7 bases from V and 8 bases from J; junction bases left unmatched: 6. Germline CDR1 reads SQVTM; CDR2 reads ANQGSEA. The CDR3 extends over 11 amino acids.

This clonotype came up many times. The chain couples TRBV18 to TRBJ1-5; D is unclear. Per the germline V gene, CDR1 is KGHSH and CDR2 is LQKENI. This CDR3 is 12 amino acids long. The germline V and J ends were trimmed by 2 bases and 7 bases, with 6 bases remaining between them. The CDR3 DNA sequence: TGTGCCAGCTCACCATCTGGGCAGCCCCAGCATTTT. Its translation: CASSPSGQPQHF.

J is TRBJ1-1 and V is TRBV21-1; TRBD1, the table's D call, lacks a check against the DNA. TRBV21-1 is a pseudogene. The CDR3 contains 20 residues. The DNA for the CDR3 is TGTGCCAGCAGCAAAAGGCGGGCGGAAAAAAGGGGACATGAGAACACTGAAGCTTTCTTT. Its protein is CASSKRRAEKRGHENTEAFF.

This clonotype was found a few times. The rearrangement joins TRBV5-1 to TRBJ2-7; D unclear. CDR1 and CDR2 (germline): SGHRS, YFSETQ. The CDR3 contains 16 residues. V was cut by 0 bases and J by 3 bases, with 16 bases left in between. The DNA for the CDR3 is TGCGCCAGCAGCTTGGATTCAGGAAATTATGACTACGAGCAGTACTTC. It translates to CASSLDSGNYDYEQYF.

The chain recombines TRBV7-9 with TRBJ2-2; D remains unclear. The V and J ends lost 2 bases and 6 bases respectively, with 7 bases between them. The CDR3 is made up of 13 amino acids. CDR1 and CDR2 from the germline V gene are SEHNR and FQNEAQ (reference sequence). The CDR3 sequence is CASSLWDSGELFF. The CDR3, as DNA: TGTGCCAGCAGCTTATGGGATTCCGGGGAGCTGTTTTTT.

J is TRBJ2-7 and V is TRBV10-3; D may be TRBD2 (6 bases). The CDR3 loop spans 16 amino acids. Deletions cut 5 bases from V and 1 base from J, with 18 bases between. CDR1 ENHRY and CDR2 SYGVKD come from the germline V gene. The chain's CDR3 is CAISSPPARGSYEQYF. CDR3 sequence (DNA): TGTGCCATCAGTTCCCCTCCGGCCCGGGGGTCCTACGAGCAGTACTTC.

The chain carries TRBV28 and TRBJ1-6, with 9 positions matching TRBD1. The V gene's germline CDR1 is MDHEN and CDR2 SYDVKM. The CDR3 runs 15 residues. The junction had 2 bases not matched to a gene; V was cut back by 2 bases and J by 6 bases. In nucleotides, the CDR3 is TGTGCCAGCAGTTTACCGACAGGGGGTAATTCACCCCTCCACTTT. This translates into CASSLPTGGNSPLHF.

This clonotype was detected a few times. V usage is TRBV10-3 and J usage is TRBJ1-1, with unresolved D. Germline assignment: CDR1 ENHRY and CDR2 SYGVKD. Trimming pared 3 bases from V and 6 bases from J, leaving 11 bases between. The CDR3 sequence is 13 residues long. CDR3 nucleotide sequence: TGTGCCATCAGTGATCTGGGTAGGGCTGAAGCTTTCTTT. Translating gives CAISDLGRAEAFF.